Listed here are 27 T cell receptor beta chains from one sample, sequenced in a study of monozygotic twins with inflammatory bowel disease. Reanalyzing the 5' RACE reads, TCRdb keeps one entry per CDR3 protein, without DNA. The specimen's table records over 200,000 distinct CDR3 sequences. Input material: blood. The origin of the receptors is a human donor with ulcerative colitis or Crohn's disease, or a healthy co-twin of an affected twin (not recorded which).

The rearrangement joins TRBV20-1 to TRBJ2-7. Germline V CDR1 and CDR2: DFQATT, SNEGSKA (reference sequence). The CDR3 contains 14 residues. The CDR3 region is CSASGPVASYEQYF.

This chain connects TRBV7-9 to TRBJ2-5. This CDR3 has 13 amino acids. Germline CDR1 reads SEHNR; CDR2 reads FQNEAQ (reference sequence). The CDR3 here is CASTWGYQETQYF. Together with reference TRBV7-9 and TRBJ2-5, the CDR3 gives the full variable domain: DTGVSQNPRHKITKRGQNVTFRCDPISEHNRLYWYRQTLGQGPEFLTYFQNEAQLEKSRLLSDRFSAERPKGSFSTLEIQRTEQGDSAMYLCASTWGYQETQYFGPGTRLLVL.

The chain joins TRBV3-1 to TRBJ2-1; TCRdb selects TRBD2, and the lack of DNA leaves this call unchecked. Germline loops: CDR1 LGHDT, CDR2 YNNKEL (reference sequence). CDR3 length: 14 amino acids. CDR3 in amino acids: CASSQDYSGGEQFF.

This rearrangement joins TRBV7-8 to TRBJ1-4. The CDR3 covers 14 residues. Germline CDR1 and CDR2: SGHVS and FQNEAQ. The CDR3 sequence: CASSFQGEGEKLFF.

The genes are TRBV11-2 and TRBJ1-2; TCRdb calls TRBD1, which cannot be checked without DNA. The CDR3 totals 19 residues. The germline V gene encodes CDR1 SGHAT and CDR2 FQNNGV. CDR3 residues: CASSRGTGTVSLMDYGYTF.

The chain links TRBV18 to TRBJ1-1. This CDR3 contains 15 residues. Germline V CDR1 and CDR2: KGHSH, LQKENI. CDR3: CASSPTKQSFTEAFF.

The rearrangement joins TRBV12-3 or TRBV12-4 to TRBJ2-7. The CDR3 sequence is 12 residues long. The CDR3 spells CASSSFSEEQYF.

J is TRBJ2-3 and V is TRBV3-1; TCRdb's D gene call, TRBD1, goes unchecked for lack of DNA. This CDR3 contains 15 residues. From germline, CDR1 is LGHDT and CDR2 YNNKEL (reference sequence). CDR3 protein: CASSQDSGGGLTQYF.

The chain has TRBV6-1 and TRBJ1-2. Germline-derived CDR1 and CDR2 are MNHNS and SASEGT. The CDR3 totals 15 residues. The CDR3 here is CASSKRQEGNYGYTF.

V usage is TRBV12-3 or TRBV12-4 and J usage is TRBJ2-1; there is no DNA to check the TCRdb D call of TRBD1. The CDR3 covers 13 residues. CDR3 sequence reads: CASSLSNRDKQFF.

CDR3 amino acids: CASSFEPGNQPQHF. The rearrangement joins TRBV7-2 to TRBJ1-5. Germline assignment: CDR1 SGHTA and CDR2 FQGNSA. The CDR3 runs 14 residues.

The V call is TRBV12-3 or TRBV12-4, the J call TRBJ2-2; TCRdb designates TRBD1, a call that cannot be tested without DNA. This CDR3 has 13 residues. This chain's CDR3 is CASTPEYTGELFF.

The gene calls are TRBV11-2 and TRBJ2-1; TCRdb proposes TRBD2, but this gene call is untestable without DNA. Germline loops: CDR1 SGHAT, CDR2 FQNNGV. The CDR3 consists of 19 residues. CDR3 amino acids: CASSPYGASGAGKNNEQFF. The variable domain in full, with the rest retrieved from reference TRBV11-2 and TRBJ2-1, is EAGVAQSPRYKIIEKRQSVAFWCNPISGHATLYWYQQILGQGPKLLIQFQNNGVVDDSQLPKDRFSAERLKGVDSTLKIQPAKLEDSAVYLCASSPYGASGAGKNNEQFFGPGTRLTVL.

The V and J genes are TRBV7-2 and TRBJ2-7; TCRdb calls TRBD2, which cannot be checked without DNA. CDR3 length equals 15 residues. From germline, CDR1 is SGHTA and CDR2 FQGNSA. CDR3 in amino acids: CASSFQGGNSYEQYF. Complete variable domain (other parts from reference TRBV7-2 and TRBJ2-7): GAGVSQSPSNKVTEKGKDVELRCDPISGHTALYWYRQSLGQGLEFLIYFQGNSAPDKSGLPSDRFSAERTGGSVSTLTIQRTQQEDSAVYLCASSFQGGNSYEQYFGPGTRLTVT.

CDR3 sequence reads: CASGDAVRGNQPQHF. This rearrangement joins TRBV10-2 to TRBJ1-5. CDR3 length equals 15 residues. Germline CDR1 and CDR2: WSHSY and SAAADI.

The J gene is TRBJ1-5, the V gene TRBV18. Per germline, CDR1 KGHSH and CDR2 LQKENI. CDR3 size: 12 residues. The chain's CDR3 is CASSPTGQPQHF.

This chain connects TRBV20-1 to TRBJ2-1; with no DNA, the TCRdb D assignment of TRBD1 cannot be verified. The germline CDR1 and CDR2 sequences are DFQATT and SNEGSKA (reference sequence). The CDR3 is 19 amino acids. CDR3 protein: CSASGPRWTGVTTYNEQFF.

The chain has TRBV10-3 and TRBJ2-1. CDR1 and CDR2 (germline): ENHRY, SYGVKD. The CDR3 consists of 12 residues. Here the CDR3 reads CAISENSNEQFF.

This sequence joins TRBV6-6 and TRBJ2-3; the TCRdb D gene call, TRBD1, has no DNA to confirm it. This CDR3 region has 13 residues. Germline-derived CDR1 and CDR2 are MNHNY and SVGAGI (reference sequence). CDR3 region: CASRPQGTDTQYF.

V gene TRBV16 combines with J gene TRBJ2-1; lacking DNA, the TRBD1 call made by TCRdb goes unchecked. CDR1 is KGHSY, CDR2 FQNENV, per germline. The CDR3 covers 14 residues. CDR3 sequence: CASSQGQVVNEQFF.

V and J are TRBV12-5 and TRBJ1-6; no DNA is available, so the TRBD1 call from TCRdb remains unchecked. CDR3 length: 14 amino acids. CDR1 LGHNT and CDR2 FRNRAP come from the germline V gene. The CDR3 protein is CASGLASGNSPLHF.

The V and J genes are TRBV29-1 and TRBJ1-5; the TRBD1 assignment by TCRdb is unverifiable without DNA. The CDR3 runs 14 residues. Germline V gives CDR1 SQVTM, CDR2 ANQGSEA. The chain's CDR3 is CSVTLRDNNQPQHF.

The chain carries TRBV6-1 and TRBJ2-1; the TCRdb D gene call, TRBD1, has no DNA to confirm it. Germline V lookup: CDR1 MNHNS, CDR2 SASEGT. This CDR3 is built from 13 residues. This chain's CDR3 is CASGVDIPARQFF.

V gene TRBV10-3 combines with J gene TRBJ2-3; no DNA is available, so the TRBD2 call from TCRdb remains unchecked. This CDR3 region has 19 residues. Germline CDR1 reads ENHRY; CDR2 reads SYGVKD. The CDR3 reads CAISAGLAGGPRSTDTQYF.

The J gene is TRBJ1-5, the V gene TRBV19; the D call from TCRdb, TRBD1, cannot be confirmed without DNA. The V gene's germline CDR1 is LNHDA and CDR2 SQIVND (reference sequence). The CDR3 runs 17 residues. The CDR3 loop reads CASSLRDRDLRNQPQHF.

The chain carries TRBV5-6 and TRBJ2-1; the TCRdb D gene call, TRBD1, has no DNA to confirm it. CDR1 and CDR2 from the germline V gene are SGHDT and YYEEEE. The length of the CDR3 is 14 residues. The CDR3 sequence is CASSSTGAYNEQFF.

The V and J genes are TRBV7-2 and TRBJ2-4; the D call of TRBD2 rests on TCRdb alone, since no DNA is present to check it. The CDR3 extends over 14 amino acids. The germline V gene has CDR1 SGHTA and CDR2 FQGNSA. CDR3 protein: CASSERMGSLIQYF. Looking up the rest from reference TRBV7-2 and TRBJ2-4 gives the full variable domain: GAGVSQSPSNKVTEKGKDVELRCDPISGHTALYWYRQSLGQGLEFLIYFQGNSAPDKSGLPSDRFSAERTGGSVSTLTIQRTQQEDSAVYLCASSERMGSLIQYFGAGTRLSVL.